Below are 14 T cell receptor beta chains sequenced from a single sample in a study of technical replicates of blood from a few donors. Measured with immunoSEQ multiplex PCR; TCRdb has only the in-frame clones, and not every one. The repertoire includes approximately 87,000 clones, approximately 95% of them detected once, and 0.3% to 0.35% sits in the top ten. The sequenced sample was T cells isolated from PBMCs. These receptors were taken from a human donor in good health.

The CDR3 DNA reads TGTGCCAGCAGTAACAGACTAGCGGGAGTAGGGGCCTCGTACGAGCAGTACTTC. It is translated as CASSNRLAGVGASYEQYF. This rearrangement joins TRBV27 to TRBJ2-7, with TRBD2 identical over 12 bases. CDR1 and CDR2 (germline): MNHEY, SMNVEV (reference sequence). After removal of 5 bases from V and 4 bases from J, the junction contained 15 bases not matched to a gene. The CDR3 is 18 amino acids.

The rearrangement uses TRBV6-1 and TRBJ2-4, with a possible D match to TRBD1 (5 bases). The germline V and J ends were trimmed by 6 bases and 8 bases, with 17 bases remaining between them. The germline V gene encodes CDR1 MNHNS and CDR2 SASEGT. The CDR3 has 14 residues. CDR3 nucleotide sequence: TGTGCCAGCAGATACAGGAGCTCTGGGGACATTCAGTACTTC. This encodes CASRYRSSGDIQYF.

The chain uses TRBV10-3 and TRBJ2-5; D perhaps matches TRBD1 (6 bases). The V gene's germline CDR1 is ENHRY and CDR2 SYGVKD. With 3 bases removed from V and 3 bases from J, the gap between germline ends came to 8 bases. The CDR3 totals 13 residues. In nucleotides, the CDR3 is TGTGCCATCAGTGATTACAGGGAAGAGACCCAGTACTTC. This gives the protein CAISDYREETQYF.

The chain combines TRBV7-2 with TRBJ2-1, with TRBD2 matching 7 bases. Germline V CDR1 and CDR2: SGHTA, FQGNSA. The CDR3 runs to 16 residues. The ends lost 1 base at V and 4 bases at J; junction bases unmatched: 7. The CDR3 here is CASSLGGGTTYNEQFF. In DNA form, the CDR3 reads TGTGCCAGCAGCTTAGGGGGAGGGACTACATACAATGAGCAGTTCTTC.

This clone was observed a single time. The J gene is TRBJ1-4, the V gene TRBV6-5, with 7 bases matching TRBD1. The junction had 4 bases not matched to a gene; V was cut back by 6 bases and J by 6 bases. Germline lookup yields CDR1 MNHEY and CDR2 SVGAGI. The CDR3 length is 13 residues. The chain's CDR3 is CASSRDSYEKLFF. The DNA of the CDR3 is TGTGCCAGCAGCCGGGACAGTTATGAAAAACTGTTTTTT.

The chain recombines TRBV9 with TRBJ2-3; the D gene is possibly TRBD2 (5 bases). V gave up 1 base and J gave up 4 bases, with 10 bases separating them. The CDR3 runs 14 residues. Germline V lookup: CDR1 SGDLS, CDR2 YYNGEE. The CDR3 nucleotides are TGTGCCAGCAGCGTATATTCGGAGGCAGATACGCAGTATTTT. This encodes CASSVYSEADTQYF.

The chain has TRBV2 and TRBJ2-1, with 8 nucleotides matching TRBD2. This CDR3 contains 16 residues. The V gene's germline CDR1 is SNHLY and CDR2 FYNNEI. J was trimmed by 3 bases and V by 6 bases; bases with no gene match: 10. CDR3 sequence (DNA): TGTGCCAGCAGCGGGGCCGGGACTAGGAACTACAATGAGCAGTTCTTC. As protein: CASSGAGTRNYNEQFF.

The V call is TRBV5-4, the J call TRBJ2-7; D perhaps matches TRBD2 (5 bases). V was trimmed by 0 bases and J by 4 bases, leaving 8 bases between them. Germline V gives CDR1 SGHNT, CDR2 YYREEE (reference sequence). The CDR3 runs to 13 residues. Written as DNA, the CDR3 is TGTGCCAGCAGCTTGGCCACGGGGTACGAGCAGTACTTC. Amino acids: CASSLATGYEQYF.

The rearrangement joins TRBV27 to TRBJ2-5; maybe TRBD1 (5 bases). The germline V and J ends were trimmed by 6 bases and 5 bases, with 16 bases remaining between them. The CDR3 length is 14 residues. Germline CDR1 is MNHEY and CDR2 is SMNVEV (reference sequence). The CDR3, as DNA: TGTGCCAGCAGCTCCTACAGGACCCAGGAGACCCAGTACTTC. Its translation: CASSSYRTQETQYF.

The rearrangement joins TRBV10-2 to TRBJ2-3; 7 bases line up with TRBD1. The CDR3 extends over 16 amino acids. The J segment lost 2 bases and the V segment lost 10 bases, leaving 15 bases of the junction unmatched. Germline assignment: CDR1 WSHSY and CDR2 SAAADI. The CDR3 DNA reads as TGCGCCACCCTAGGGGGCTACCTACGGAACACAGATACGCAGTATTTT. Its translation: CATLGGYLRNTDTQYF.

The chain is built from TRBV27 and TRBJ1-5; D perhaps matches TRBD1 (5 bases). CDR1 is MNHEY, CDR2 SMNVEV, per germline (reference sequence). The V end lost 4 bases, the J end lost 7 bases, and 17 bases lay between the germline ends. The CDR3 loop spans 15 amino acids. The CDR3: CASSWRKAGNQPQHF. In DNA, the CDR3 is TGTGCCAGCAGTTGGCGGAAGGCAGGGAACCAGCCCCAGCATTTT.

V gene TRBV10-3 combines with J gene TRBJ2-1; 10 positions match TRBD1. J gave up 2 bases and V 9 bases, and 4 bases lay outside the gene matches. Germline values: CDR1 ENHRY, CDR2 SYGVKD. The CDR3 totals 14 residues. CDR3 residues: CAIEGQGTYNEQFF. CDR3 sequence (DNA): TGTGCCATTGAGGGACAGGGGACCTACAATGAGCAGTTCTTC.

The V gene is TRBV6-5, the J gene TRBJ1-4; D possibly corresponds to TRBD1 (6 bases). V lost 6 bases to trimming and J lost 4 bases, with 15 bases between them. CDR1 is MNHEY and CDR2 is SVGAGI in the germline V gene. This CDR3 spans 15 amino acids. The CDR3 DNA reads TGTGCCAGCAGGTCCACCGGGGGGCTTAATGAAAAACTGTTTTTT. Translation gives CASRSTGGLNEKLFF.

The genes are TRBV5-1 and TRBJ2-7, with 10 bases identical to TRBD2. The CDR3 runs to 16 residues. With V trimmed by 4 bases and J by 2 bases, 9 bases remained unmatched. Per germline, CDR1 SGHRS and CDR2 YFSETQ. The CDR3 sequence is CASSAETSGLTYEQYF. CDR3 in DNA: TGCGCCAGCAGCGCTGAGACTAGCGGGTTAACCTACGAGCAGTACTTC. The whole variable domain, filled in from reference TRBV5-1 and TRBJ2-7, reads KAGVTQTPRYLIKTRGQQVTLSCSPISGHRSVSWYQQTPGQGLQFLFEYFSETQRNKGNFPGRFSGRQFSNSRSEMNVSTLELGDSALYLCASSAETSGLTYEQYFGPGTRLTVT.